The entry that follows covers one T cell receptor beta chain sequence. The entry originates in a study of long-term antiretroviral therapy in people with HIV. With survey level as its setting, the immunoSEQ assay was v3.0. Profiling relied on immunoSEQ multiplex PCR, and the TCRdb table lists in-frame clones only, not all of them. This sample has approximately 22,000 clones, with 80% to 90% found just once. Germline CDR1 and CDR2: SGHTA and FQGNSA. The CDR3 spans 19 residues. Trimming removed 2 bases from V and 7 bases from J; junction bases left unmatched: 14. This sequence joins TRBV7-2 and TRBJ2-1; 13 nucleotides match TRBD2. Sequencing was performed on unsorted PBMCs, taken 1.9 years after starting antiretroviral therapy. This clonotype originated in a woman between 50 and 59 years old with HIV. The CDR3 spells CASSLMGLAGFQLGNEQFF. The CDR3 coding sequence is TGTGCCAGCAGCTTAATGGGACTAGCGGGGTTTCAACTAGGGAATGAGCAGTTCTTC.